These T cell receptor beta chains were read from a single sample in a study of cytomegalovirus exposure and HLA in healthy donors. TCRdb's copy holds only in-frame clones and misses some; the assay was immunoSEQ multiplex PCR. Seen here are 120,000 to 150,000 clones, 80% observed once, and the top ten hold 4.5% to 6%. Specimen: PBMCs. The receptors here all came from a male donor in good health and CMV-seronegative. Both conserved end residues are part of each CDR3. The D gene is left open where the match is weak. For some rows the clone size is stated as once, few or many, or as a class when expanded; others skip it.

D gene: -; clone size: -; CDR3 length: 12; J gene: TRBJ1-1; V gene: TRBV7-2; CDR3 DNA: TGTGCCAGCAGCTCAGGACAGAAAGAAGCTTTCTTT; CDR3 protein: CASSSGQKEAFF
D gene: -; clone size: -; CDR3 length: 13; J gene: TRBJ1-1; V gene: TRBV5-8; CDR3 DNA: TGTGCCACCTCGCTGTTTGAGCCCACTGAAGCTTTCTTT; CDR3 protein: CATSLFEPTEAFF
D gene: -; clone size: -; CDR3 length: 15; J gene: TRBJ2-2; V gene: TRBV7-2; CDR3 DNA: TGTGCCAGCAGCTTAATGTACGGGGACACCGGGGAGCTGTTTTTT; CDR3 protein: CASSLMYGDTGELFF
D gene: -; clone size: -; CDR3 length: 11; J gene: TRBJ1-1; V gene: TRBV4-1; CDR3 DNA: TGCGCCAGCAGCCAAGCGGCTGAAGCTTTCTTT; CDR3 protein: CASSQAAEAFF
D gene: -; clone size: few; CDR3 length: 13; J gene: TRBJ1-1; V gene: TRBV10-2; CDR3 DNA: TGCGCCAGCAGTGAGACAGGGAACACTGAAGCTTTCTTT; CDR3 protein: CASSETGNTEAFF
D gene: -; clone size: -; CDR3 length: 15; J gene: TRBJ1-1; V gene: TRBV7-2; CDR3 DNA: TGTGCCAGCAGCTTAGATGGCCCTCAGGTCACTGAAGCTTTCTTT; CDR3 protein: CASSLDGPQVTEAFF
D gene: -; clone size: -; CDR3 length: 15; J gene: TRBJ1-6; V gene: TRBV6-5; CDR3 DNA: TGTGCCAGCAGTTACTCGATAGGGGGTCATTCACCCCTCCACTTT; CDR3 protein: CASSYSIGGHSPLHF
D gene: -; clone size: -; CDR3 length: 15; J gene: TRBJ2-5; V gene: TRBV7-8; CDR3 DNA: TGTGCCAGCAGCTTAGGCGGGGTGTGGGGAGAGACCCAGTACTTC; CDR3 protein: CASSLGGVWGETQYF
D gene: TRBD1; clone size: -; CDR3 length: 15; J gene: TRBJ1-1; V gene: TRBV6-5; CDR3 DNA: TGTGCCAGCAGTCGGACAGGAAGTTTGAACACTGAAGCTTTCTTT; CDR3 protein: CASSRTGSLNTEAFF
D gene: -; clone size: -; CDR3 length: 14; J gene: TRBJ2-7; V gene: TRBV7-2; CDR3 DNA: TGTGCCAGCAGCCAGAGGGTGGGCCCCTACGAGCAGTACTTC; CDR3 protein: CASSQRVGPYEQYF
D gene: -; clone size: -; CDR3 length: 13; J gene: TRBJ1-1; V gene: TRBV18; CDR3 DNA: TGTGCCAACCGAGAGGGTCAGAACACTGAAGCTTTCTTT; CDR3 protein: CANREGQNTEAFF
D gene: TRBD1; clone size: -; CDR3 length: 16; J gene: TRBJ2-1; V gene: TRBV19; CDR3 DNA: TGTGCCAGTAGTATAGATGCCCGGGGACAGGGGACTGAGCAGTTCTTC; CDR3 protein: CASSIDARGQGTEQFF
D gene: TRBD1; clone size: few; CDR3 length: 15; J gene: TRBJ2-3; V gene: TRBV7-2; CDR3 DNA: TGTGCCAGCAGCTTAAGGGCAGGGGGCTTAGATACGCAGTATTTT; CDR3 protein: CASSLRAGGLDTQYF
D gene: -; clone size: -; CDR3 length: 14; J gene: TRBJ1-2; V gene: TRBV5-4; CDR3 DNA: TGTGCCAGCAGCATACAGGTCGCCGGGAGGTTCTACACCTTC; CDR3 protein: CASSIQVAGRFYTF
D gene: -; clone size: few; CDR3 length: 11; J gene: TRBJ1-1; V gene: TRBV29-1; CDR3 DNA: TGCAGCGTTGTTCGGAACACTGAAGCTTTCTTT; CDR3 protein: CSVVRNTEAFF
D gene: TRBD1; clone size: -; CDR3 length: 14; J gene: TRBJ2-7; V gene: TRBV6-5; CDR3 DNA: TGTGCCACCGAAGACAGGGCGGTTTCCTACGAGCAGTACTTC; CDR3 protein: CATEDRAVSYEQYF
D gene: -; clone size: once; CDR3 length: 13; J gene: TRBJ1-1; V gene: TRBV30; CDR3 DNA: TGTGCCTGGAGTGTACAGGGAAGAACTGAAGCTTTCTTT; CDR3 protein: CAWSVQGRTEAFF
D gene: -; clone size: -; CDR3 length: 13; J gene: TRBJ2-1; V gene: TRBV7-9; CDR3 DNA: TGTGCCAGCAGCTTAGTAGTAGCCTATGAGCAGTTCTTC; CDR3 protein: CASSLVVAYEQFF
D gene: TRBD1; clone size: once; CDR3 length: 14; J gene: TRBJ1-2; V gene: TRBV30; CDR3 DNA: TGTGCCTGGAGTTTCACCGACAGGGGCAATGGCTACACCTTC; CDR3 protein: CAWSFTDRGNGYTF
D gene: TRBD1; clone size: -; CDR3 length: 14; J gene: TRBJ2-7; V gene: TRBV5-6; CDR3 DNA: TGTGCCAGCAGCCTTAGACAGGGGAGGAACGAGCAGTACTTC; CDR3 protein: CASSLRQGRNEQYF
D gene: -; clone size: -; CDR3 length: 16; J gene: TRBJ1-5; V gene: TRBV6-1; CDR3 DNA: TGTGCCAGCAGAGAAGGGGGGCAGCCATTCAATCAGCCCCAGCATTTT; CDR3 protein: CASREGGQPFNQPQHF
D gene: TRBD1; clone size: -; CDR3 length: 15; J gene: TRBJ1-1; V gene: TRBV6-5; CDR3 DNA: TGTGCCAGCAGAAGACAGGGAAGCGGGAGTACTGAAGCTTTCTTT; CDR3 protein: CASRRQGSGSTEAFF
D gene: -; clone size: -; CDR3 length: 13; J gene: TRBJ2-3; V gene: TRBV5-4; CDR3 DNA: TGTGCCAGCAGCTTGGTGGCCGATCATCCGCAGTATTTT; CDR3 protein: CASSLVADHPQYF
D gene: TRBD1; clone size: -; CDR3 length: 15; J gene: TRBJ2-7; V gene: TRBV4-3; CDR3 DNA: TGCGCCAGCAGCCAAGATCATGGACAGGGATACGAGCAGTACTTC; CDR3 protein: CASSQDHGQGYEQYF